This TCR beta chain was captured in a study of T-cell reconstitution after alpha-beta-depleted transplantation in children. V shed 5 bases and J shed 6 bases, with 20 bases lying between them. CDR3 length equals 14 residues. The germline V gene encodes CDR1 DFQATT and CDR2 SNEGSKA (reference sequence). Unique molecular identifiers featured in how the TCRbeta library was prepared. MiXCR, run by TCRdb on the PCR reads, gives a single entry per CDR3 protein. The repertoire has about 690,000 distinct CDR3 sequences, approximately 16% of them found once; the top ten carry over 0.95%. This clonotype was seen at least ten times.

This clonotype originated in a human donor who donated a stem cell graft to a child with acute myeloid leukemia. The chain links TRBV20-1 to TRBJ2-7, with D possibly matching TRBD2 (6 bases). The specimen was PBMCs from the stem cell graft donor, collected from the stem cell graft. CDR3: CSAPAGPTVREQYF. Here the CDR3 DNA reads TGCAGTGCTCCCGCGGGGCCCACAGTTCGCGAGCAGTACTTC.